Each of the 20 T cell receptor beta chains below was sequenced from the same sample in a study of regulatory T cells in long-lasting Graves disease. Indicated time point: persistent/refractory GD, antithyroid drugs over 5 years with positive TRAb. The TCR library used RNA extracted from PBMCs. According to the study, TCR beta libraries were built with iRepertoire HTBI primers and CDR3-region Arm-PCR. From the multiplex PCR reads, TCRdb called clonotypes with MiXCR, one entry per CDR3 protein. This table has 400,000 to 600,000 distinct CDR3 sequences, 20% to 25% appearing once. Here the sequenced sample was peripheral blood mononuclear cells (PBMCs), taken when the disease was refractory, from a patient treated with antithyroid drugs. Source of these receptors: a female donor with Graves disease.

The gene calls are TRBV19 and TRBJ1-5, with D possibly matching TRBD1 (5 bases). The germline V gene has CDR1 LNHDA and CDR2 SQIVND (reference sequence). V dropped 4 bases and J dropped 3 bases, with 13 bases sitting between them. The CDR3 loop spans 15 amino acids. The CDR3 DNA is TGTGCCAGTAGTAGCCGACAGCGATACAATCAGCCCCAGCATTTT. Encoded protein: CASSSRQRYNQPQHF.

The chain has TRBV5-1 and TRBJ2-7; 8 nucleotides agree with TRBD1. The CDR3 runs to 15 residues. Per the germline V gene, CDR1 is SGHRS and CDR2 is YFSETQ. With 0 bases clipped from V and 4 bases from J, the junction kept 6 bases outside the gene matches. The CDR3 protein is CASSLAQGAVYEQYF. CDR3 DNA sequence: TGCGCCAGCAGCTTGGCCCAGGGGGCGGTATACGAGCAGTACTTC.

The chain is built from TRBV14 and TRBJ2-2; D assignment may be TRBD1 or TRBD2 (6 bases each). CDR1 is SGHDN and CDR2 is FVKESK in the germline V gene. CDR3 size: 13 residues. Trimming took 9 bases from V and 1 from J, leaving 9 bases between them. Written as DNA, the CDR3 is TGTGCCAGTAAGGGGGGGAACACCGGGGAGCTGTTTTTT. This codes for CASKGGNTGELFF.

This clonotype was seen repeatedly, ten times or more. The gene calls are TRBV20-1 and TRBJ2-5, with 7 bases fitting TRBD2. In germline, CDR1 is DFQATT, CDR2 SNEGSKA (reference sequence). The CDR3 is 13 residues long. Trimming removed 3 bases from V and 5 bases from J; junction bases left unmatched: 6. This chain's CDR3 is CSARGDYGETQYF. The CDR3 DNA follows: TGCAGTGCTAGGGGGGACTACGGGGAGACCCAGTACTTC.

This clonotype was seen only a few times. The chain employs TRBV5-6 and TRBJ2-5, with D perhaps matching TRBD1 (5 bases). The CDR3 has 16 amino acids. Germline lookup yields CDR1 SGHDT and CDR2 YYEEEE. V lost 4 bases, J lost 1 base, and 17 bases lay in between. The CDR3 DNA reads as TGTGCCAGCAGCCTAGACTTAGGGGCCTCCCAAGAGACCCAGTACTTC. Protein: CASSLDLGASQETQYF.

This clonotype showed up just once. A much larger clone is a single base away; this may be a read error. CDR3 DNA sequence: TGTGCCAGCATCCACGGAGGGAGGGGCACTGAAGCTCTCTTT. Its protein is CASIHGGRGTEALF. V usage is TRBV6-4 and J usage is TRBJ1-1, with a weak D call TRBD1 (5 bases). The CDR3 extends over 14 amino acids. From germline, CDR1 is MRHNA and CDR2 SNTAGT.

This clonotype was seen ten or more times. Here the CDR3 DNA reads TGTGCCAGCACCCGAACTAGGCCTGGGGCCAACGTCCTGACTTTC. As protein: CASTRTRPGANVLTF. J is TRBJ2-6 and V is TRBV28, with a possible D match to TRBD2 (5 bases). Germline-derived CDR1 and CDR2 are MDHEN and SYDVKM. The V and J ends lost 7 bases and 2 bases respectively, with 12 bases between them. The CDR3 has 15 residues.

This clonotype was seen more than once but under ten times. The chain joins TRBV4-1 to TRBJ2-5; the D gene is possibly TRBD2 (5 bases). Trimming took 7 bases from V and 0 from J, leaving 9 bases between them. This CDR3 is built from 13 residues. CDR1 is MGHRA, CDR2 YSYEKL, per germline. CDR3: CASKGADQETQYF. The CDR3 coding sequence is TGCGCCAGCAAAGGAGCGGACCAAGAGACCCAGTACTTC.

Worth noting for this clonotype: One base away lies a much larger clone, so this may be a sequencing read error. The chain has TRBV12-3 or TRBV12-4 and TRBJ1-1; D perhaps matches TRBD1 (6 bases). The CDR3 is 14 residues long. CDR3 bases: TGTGCCAACAGTTTTGGGGGGCTCGGGACTGAAGCTTTCTTT. Translating it yields CANSFGGLGTEAFF.

This clonotype has at least ten counts. This rearrangement joins TRBV24-1 to TRBJ2-2; possibly TRBD1 for D (6 bases). V lost 3 bases, J lost 8 bases, and 15 bases lay in between. The germline V gene has CDR1 KGHDR and CDR2 SFDVKD. The CDR3 is 15 residues long. DNA of the CDR3: TGTGCCACCAGTGATACGAACAGGGTTACTGGGGAGCTGTTTTTT. Translation: CATSDTNRVTGELFF.

This sequence joins TRBV11-3 and TRBJ2-5, with a weak D call TRBD2 (5 bases). The V end lost 5 bases, the J end lost 4 bases, and 17 bases lay between the germline ends. The germline gives CDR1 SGHNT, CDR2 YENEEA. This CDR3 has 15 residues. CDR3 loop: CASSRPGRGRETQYF. The DNA for the CDR3 is TGTGCCAGCAGCCGCCCGGGTAGAGGGAGAGAGACCCAGTACTTC.

This chain connects TRBV15 to TRBJ1-6, with D possibly being TRBD1 (5 bases). CDR1 is LNHNV, CDR2 YYDKDF, per germline (reference sequence). The CDR3 spans 15 residues. The V end was cut by 5 bases, the J end by 8 bases, with 16 bases between. The CDR3 sequence is CATSLHRLTYSPLHF. Written as DNA, the CDR3 is TGTGCCACCAGCTTACACAGGTTAACGTATTCACCCCTCCACTTT.

The chain uses TRBV20-1 and TRBJ1-6, with no clear D. The ends were cut back, 0 bases at V and 14 bases at J, with 20 bases in the middle. CDR1 DFQATT and CDR2 SNEGSKA come from the germline V gene (reference sequence). This CDR3 region has 15 residues. CDR3 in DNA: TGCAGTGCTAGAGACTTGGGTCTCCATTCGGGTGCCCTCCACTTT. The encoded protein is CSARDLGLHSGALHF.

This clonotype occurred a few times. V is TRBV28 and J is TRBJ1-3; possible D gene TRBD1, 6 bases. The CDR3 is 16 residues long. Germline lookup yields CDR1 MDHEN and CDR2 SYDVKM. V lost 3 bases, J lost 0 bases, and 12 bases lay in between. CDR3 in amino acids: CASSLWDKRSGNTIYF. The CDR3 DNA is TGTGCCAGCAGTTTGTGGGACAAACGCTCTGGAAACACCATATATTTT.

The genes are TRBV7-9 and TRBJ1-4; D call uncertain. CDR3 length: 15 residues. V was cut by 0 bases and J by 8 bases, with 13 bases left in between. Germline CDR1 SEHNR, CDR2 FQNEAQ (reference sequence). CDR3 protein: CASSLAMAALEKLFF. The CDR3 bases are TGTGCCAGCAGCTTAGCGATGGCAGCCCTCGAAAAACTGTTTTTT. Variable domain in full (rest from reference TRBV7-9 and TRBJ1-4): DTGVSQNPRHKITKRGQNVTFRCDPISEHNRLYWYRQTLGQGPEFLTYFQNEAQLEKSRLLSDRFSAERPKGSFSTLEIQRTEQGDSAMYLCASSLAMAALEKLFFGSGTQLSVL.

This clonotype has just a few counts. The V call is TRBV19, the J call TRBJ2-1; 8 nucleotides agree with TRBD1. CDR3 length: 13 amino acids. The V segment lost 4 bases and the J segment 10 bases; nucleotides outside the gene matches: 6. Germline lookup yields CDR1 LNHDA and CDR2 SQIVND (reference sequence). The CDR3 DNA is TGTGCCAGTAGTAGTTCCTCAGGGGGCGAGCAGTTCTTC. The encoded protein is CASSSSSGGEQFF. Together with reference TRBV19 and TRBJ2-1, the CDR3 gives the full variable domain: DGGITQSPKYLFRKEGQNVTLSCEQNLNHDAMYWYRQDPGQGLRLIYYSQIVNDFQKGDIAEGYSVSREKKESFPLTVTSAQKNPTAFYLCASSSSSGGEQFFGPGTRLTVL.

This clonotype was detected ten times or more. The chain combines TRBV7-2 with TRBJ2-5, with a tentative D call TRBD1 (5 bases). The CDR3 extends over 14 amino acids. Germline V CDR1 and CDR2: SGHTA, FQGNSA. V dropped 3 bases and J dropped 2 bases, with 10 bases sitting between them. CDR3 amino acids: CASSFSGAQETQYF. DNA of the CDR3: TGTGCCAGCAGCTTTAGTGGGGCACAAGAGACCCAGTACTTC.

This clonotype was observed many times. V gene TRBV11-2 combines with J gene TRBJ2-7, with TRBD1 matching 7 bases. The CDR3 has 14 amino acids. Looked up from germline, CDR1 is SGHAT and CDR2 is FQNNGV. Trimming at V came to 1 base and at J to 4 bases, leaving 4 bases not matched to a gene. The CDR3 bases are TGTGCCAGCAGCTTAGGGGGACAGATATACGAGCAGTACTTC. Amino acid sequence: CASSLGGQIYEQYF.

The chain combines TRBV5-4 with TRBJ2-5; a possible D gene is TRBD1 (5 bases). The CDR3 runs to 14 residues. Germline V CDR1 and CDR2: SGHNT, YYREEE (reference sequence). Trimming cost V 4 bases and J 5 bases, with 15 bases left between them. In nucleotides, the CDR3 is TGTGCCAGCAGCGTCCGAACAGGTTGGGAGACCCAGTACTTC. This sequence encodes CASSVRTGWETQYF.

On this clonotype itself: The junction shows a germline mismatch at one end, possibly a read error. The chain is built from TRBV7-7 and TRBJ1-5; 7 nucleotides match TRBD1. Germline V lookup: CDR1 SSHAT, CDR2 FNYEAQ (reference sequence). The CDR3 totals 15 residues. CDR3 bases: TGTGCTAGCAGCTCTTCGACAGGGACTTCGCAGCCCCAGCATTTT. Its translation is CASSSSTGTSQPQHF.